Listed here are 8 T cell receptor beta chains from one sample, sequenced in a study of T cells in Graves' hyperthyroidism and ophthalmopathy. Amplification targeted TCR beta CDR3 regions from RNA transcripts. A first-round RT-PCR of the TCR CDR3 used the HTBI primer set. A single record per CDR3 protein comes from TCRdb applying MiXCR to the multiplex PCR reads. Counted here are under 350,000 distinct CDR3 sequences, 15% to 20% occurring once; the ten biggest clones make up under 55%. The specimen was blood. The receptor set was obtained from a woman in her forties or fifties with Graves' hyperthyroidism.

This clonotype was picked up many times. V and J are TRBV18 and TRBJ1-4; no clear D gene. The ends were cut back, 4 bases at V and 4 bases at J, with 7 bases in the middle. This CDR3 contains 13 residues. The germline CDR1 and CDR2 sequences are KGHSH and LQKENI. CDR3: CASSQGLNEKLFF. CDR3 nucleotides: TGTGCCAGCTCACAGGGCCTTAATGAAAAACTGTTTTTT.

This clonotype has more than one count but fewer than ten. The chain couples TRBV2 to TRBJ2-3; D possibly corresponds to TRBD1 (6 bases). CDR3 length: 14 amino acids. The germline V gene has CDR1 SNHLY and CDR2 FYNNEI. The CDR3: CAPAGQKNTDTQYF. The CDR3 DNA reads as TGTGCACCAGCAGGACAGAAAAACACAGATACGCAGTATTTT.

The V call is TRBV7-9, the J call TRBJ2-1; D is perhaps TRBD1 or TRBD2 (5 bases each). This CDR3 comprises 15 residues. V lost 8 bases and J lost 12, with 26 bases in between. Germline assignment: CDR1 SEHNR and CDR2 FQNEAQ (reference sequence). CDR3: CASGPGTHEYLGQFF. The CDR3 region has the DNA TGTGCCAGCGGCCCCGGGACGCATGAGTATTTAGGGCAGTTCTTC.

This clonotype appeared a few times. The V gene is TRBV5-1, the J gene TRBJ2-7; D could derive from TRBD1 or TRBD2 (5 bases each). The CDR3 has 16 amino acids. Germline loops: CDR1 SGHRS, CDR2 YFSETQ. V was trimmed by 0 bases and J by 0 bases, leaving 13 bases between them. The DNA for the CDR3 is TGCGCCAGCAGCTTGGCCACGGCAGGGAGCTCCTACGAGCAGTACTTC. Its protein product is CASSLATAGSSYEQYF.

This clonotype has more than one count but fewer than ten. The gene calls are TRBV29-1 and TRBJ2-5; TRBD1 matches 7 bases. This CDR3 spans 16 amino acids. CDR1 and CDR2 from the germline V gene are SQVTM and ANQGSEA. V trimming: 3 bases; J trimming: 3 bases; junction bases outside the gene matches: 13. The CDR3 sequence is CSVDYGMGQGEETQYF. CDR3 nucleotides: TGCAGCGTTGATTATGGAATGGGGCAGGGGGAAGAGACCCAGTACTTC.

The sample holds a few counts of this clonotype. V and J are TRBV7-2 and TRBJ2-3; 9 bases agree with TRBD2. The CDR3 sequence is 15 residues long. Germline lookup yields CDR1 SGHTA and CDR2 FQGNSA. V shed 4 bases and J 2 bases; nucleotides not matched to a gene: 4. The DNA of the CDR3 is TGTGCCAGCAGCTCTAGACTAGCGGCCACAGATACGCAGTATTTT. Translation gives CASSSRLAATDTQYF.

This clonotype was picked up a small number of times. The DNA for the CDR3 is TGTGCCAGCAGCATAAATGGGGGACAGGGGGCGCTGGGCACTGAAGCTTTCTTT. This translates into CASSINGGQGALGTEAFF. J is TRBJ1-1 and V is TRBV6-1; 12 bases are a match to TRBD1. Trimming removed 6 bases from V and 4 bases from J; junction bases left unmatched: 15. Per the germline V gene, CDR1 is MNHNS and CDR2 is SASEGT. This CDR3 region has 18 residues.

This clonotype was seen once. This may be a read error: a much more frequent sequence differs by one nucleotide. The chain links TRBV5-1 to TRBJ1-4; 7 bases map to TRBD1. Trimming took 0 bases from V and 7 from J; bases not matched to a gene: 6. Germline CDR1 reads SGHRS; CDR2 reads YFSETQ. The CDR3 has 15 residues. This CDR3 reads CASSLAGRDSEKLFF. The CDR3 bases are TGCGCCAGCAGCTTGGCAGGCCGGGACAGTGAAAAACTGTTTTTT.